These 32 T cell receptor beta chains were sequenced from one sample in a study of blood T cell repertoires in COVID-19. Clones were sequenced by immunoSEQ multiplex PCR, and TCRdb holds only the in-frame ones, with some missing. In the table there are about 220,000 clones, 65% to 85% of which are singletons. Sequenced: peripheral blood. The receptor set was obtained from a woman in her fifties or sixties with acute or convalescent COVID-19.

This clone was counted a single time. The rearrangement joins TRBV7-9 to TRBJ2-7, with 10 bases fitting TRBD2. After removal of 3 bases from V and 0 bases from J, the junction contained 8 bases not matched to a gene. CDR3 size: 17 residues. Germline V gene lookup returns CDR1 SEHNR and CDR2 FQNEAQ (reference sequence). The CDR3 protein is CASSLGLAGADSYEQYF. Here the CDR3 DNA reads TGTGCCAGCAGCTTGGGGCTAGCGGGGGCCGACTCCTACGAGCAGTACTTC. The full variable domain, its missing parts supplied by reference TRBV7-9 and TRBJ2-7, is DTGVSQNPRHKITKRGQNVTFRCDPISEHNRLYWYRQTLGQGPEFLTYFQNEAQLEKSRLLSDRFSAERPKGSFSTLEIQRTEQGDSAMYLCASSLGLAGADSYEQYFGPGTRLTVT.

This clone has a single count. J is TRBJ2-7 and V is TRBV27, with D possibly being TRBD2 (6 bases). This CDR3 is built from 15 residues. The germline V gene encodes CDR1 MNHEY and CDR2 SMNVEV (reference sequence). V was shortened by 5 bases and J by 4 bases, with 18 bases between the two germline ends. CDR3 sequence (DNA): TGTGCCAGCAGTGCCGGGACTCCGGCTTTATACGAGCAGTACTTC. Translation gives CASSAGTPALYEQYF.

This chain uses TRBV2 with TRBJ1-6; 11 bases fit TRBD1. There are 16 residues in the CDR3. Per the germline V gene, CDR1 is SNHLY and CDR2 is FYNNEI. The V gene end was trimmed by 6 bases and the J gene end by 6 bases; junction bases not matched to a gene: 7. This chain's CDR3 is CASRGDRGTGNSPLHF. CDR3 bases: TGTGCCAGCAGGGGGGACAGGGGGACGGGTAATTCACCCCTCCACTTT.

V gene TRBV2 combines with J gene TRBJ2-1; 7 bases are shared with TRBD2. Per the germline V gene, CDR1 is SNHLY and CDR2 is FYNNEI. Unmatched junction bases numbered 1, after V lost 4 bases and J lost 7 bases. The CDR3 length is 12 residues. Here the CDR3 DNA reads TGTGCCAGCAGTGGGGGGGGGAATGAGCAGTTCTTC. Amino acids: CASSGGGNEQFF.

This clone came up once. The CDR3 here is CSAFSNTEAFF. In DNA form, the CDR3 reads TGCAGCGCATTCAGTAACACTGAAGCTTTCTTT. This rearrangement joins TRBV29-1 to TRBJ1-1; the D is unclear. Trimming took 7 bases from V and 2 from J, leaving 8 bases between them. In germline, CDR1 is SQVTM, CDR2 ANQGSEA. CDR3 length: 11 amino acids.

V and J are TRBV7-9 and TRBJ2-5; 7 bases fit TRBD2. Germline V gene lookup returns CDR1 SEHNR and CDR2 FQNEAQ (reference sequence). The CDR3 contains 14 residues. V lost 4 bases to trimming and J lost 9 bases; unmatched junction nucleotides: 11. The CDR3 coding sequence is TGTGCCAGCAGCTCCCGGACTAGGGGTTCGGCCCAGTACTTC. It specifies CASSSRTRGSAQYF.

The chain recombines TRBV2 with TRBJ1-1; D gene unclear. Germline CDR1 and CDR2: SNHLY and FYNNEI. Trimming stripped 0 bases from V and 0 bases from J, with 8 bases between. The CDR3 contains 15 residues. As DNA, the CDR3 is TGTGCCAGCAGTGAAGCTCACAGCCTGAACACTGAAGCTTTCTTT. Its protein product is CASSEAHSLNTEAFF.

The V gene is TRBV11-2, the J gene TRBJ2-7, with D possibly TRBD2 on 6 matching bases. The CDR3 length is 14 residues. CDR1 is SGHAT and CDR2 is FQNNGV in the germline V gene. The V end was cut by 1 base, the J end by 3 bases, with 10 bases between. Here the CDR3 reads CASSLGWGDYEQYF. The CDR3 DNA follows: TGTGCCAGCAGCTTAGGTTGGGGGGACTACGAGCAGTACTTC.

The rearrangement uses TRBV5-1 and TRBJ2-1; 13 nucleotides match TRBD2. Looked up from germline, CDR1 is SGHRS and CDR2 is YFSETQ. The CDR3 covers 17 residues. The V and J ends lost 3 bases and 5 bases, in that order; junction bases with no gene match: 8. The CDR3 region is CASSWGLAGTLNNEQFF. The CDR3 region has the DNA TGCGCCAGCAGCTGGGGACTAGCGGGGACACTAAACAATGAGCAGTTCTTC. Using reference TRBV5-1 and TRBJ2-1 for the parts outside the CDR3, the full variable domain is KAGVTQTPRYLIKTRGQQVTLSCSPISGHRSVSWYQQTPGQGLQFLFEYFSETQRNKGNFPGRFSGRQFSNSRSEMNVSTLELGDSALYLCASSWGLAGTLNNEQFFGPGTRLTVL.

The V call is TRBV6-5, the J call TRBJ1-1, with 7 bases aligning to TRBD1. The CDR3 totals 13 residues. Germline V gene lookup returns CDR1 MNHEY and CDR2 SVGAGI. The ends lost 5 bases at V and 4 bases at J; junction bases unmatched: 4. CDR3 sequence (DNA): TGTGCCAGCAGTCTCCAGGGGGGCACTGAAGCTTTCTTT. Its translation is CASSLQGGTEAFF.

The chain has TRBV6-5 and TRBJ1-2; the match to TRBD1 covers 10 bases. The CDR3 sequence is 16 residues long. V trimming: 2 bases; J trimming: 2 bases; junction bases outside the gene matches: 5. CDR1 and CDR2 (germline): MNHEY, SVGAGI. CDR3 amino acids: CASSYDWTGGNYGYTF. Here the CDR3 DNA reads TGTGCCAGCAGTTACGACTGGACAGGGGGGAACTATGGCTACACCTTC.

The chain carries TRBV7-3 and TRBJ1-1, with TRBD1 matching 10 bases. V shed 5 bases, J shed 8 bases, and the junction held 5 bases outside the gene matches. Germline V gene data show CDR1 as SGHTA and CDR2 as FQGTGA. CDR3 size: 13 residues. The CDR3 region has the DNA TGTGCCAGCAGCACAGACAGGGGGCGAGAAGCTTTCTTT. It yields the protein CASSTDRGREAFF. Combining the CDR3 with reference TRBV7-3 and TRBJ1-1 gives the whole variable domain GAGVSQTPSNKVTEKGKYVELRCDPISGHTALYWYRQSLGQGPEFLIYFQGTGAADDSGLPNDRFFAVRPEGSVSTLKIQRTERGDSAVYLCASSTDRGREAFFGQGTRLTVV.

The rearrangement links TRBV7-9 to TRBJ1-2, with 7 bases lining up with TRBD1. CDR1 is SEHNR and CDR2 is FQNEAQ in the germline V gene (reference sequence). The CDR3 has 16 amino acids. V lost 5 bases to trimming and J lost 2 bases; unmatched junction nucleotides: 11. The CDR3 nucleotides are TGTGCCAGCAGCGAGGGGACAGTCATCTACAACTATGGCTACACCTTC. Encoded protein: CASSEGTVIYNYGYTF.

The chain is built from TRBV15 and TRBJ2-5; 8 nucleotides match TRBD2. V lost 8 bases to trimming and J lost 2 bases; unmatched junction nucleotides: 7. Germline loops: CDR1 LNHNV, CDR2 YYDKDF (reference sequence). The CDR3 runs to 14 residues. The CDR3 bases are TGTGCCACCCGCACCGCGGGGGGACAAGAGACCCAGTACTTC. It encodes CATRTAGGQETQYF.

V gene TRBV24-1 combines with J gene TRBJ2-3; 11 bases match TRBD2. The germline CDR1 and CDR2 sequences are KGHDR and SFDVKD. The trim removed 3 bases at V and 4 bases at J, leaving 2 bases unmatched. This CDR3 contains 15 residues. In DNA, the CDR3 is TGTGCCACCAGTGATCCACTAGCGGGGGCAGATACGCAGTATTTT. Protein product: CATSDPLAGADTQYF.

The CDR3 reads CASSLGQEQYF. The CDR3 DNA follows: TGTGCCAGCAGCCTAGGACAGGAGCAGTACTTC. The rearrangement links TRBV28 to TRBJ2-7, with D possibly matching TRBD1 (6 bases). CDR1 and CDR2 (germline): MDHEN, SYDVKM. The CDR3 covers 11 residues. V was pared by 6 bases and J by 7 bases, with 10 bases between.

The chain has TRBV10-3 and TRBJ1-1, with 7 bases fitting TRBD1. With 4 bases clipped from V and 10 bases from J, the junction kept 9 bases outside the gene matches. The CDR3 totals 13 residues. CDR1 and CDR2 from the germline V gene are ENHRY and SYGVKD. The CDR3 nucleotides read TGTGCCATCAGTGCCAACGACAGGGTTGGAGCTTTCTTT. As protein: CAISANDRVGAFF.

The chain couples TRBV11-2 to TRBJ1-2; D perhaps matches TRBD1 (5 bases). V lost 1 base and J 5 bases, leaving 11 bases between the germline ends. This CDR3 has 14 residues. The V gene's germline CDR1 is SGHAT and CDR2 FQNNGV. CDR3 residues: CASSLVQGPYGYTF. DNA of the CDR3: TGTGCCAGCAGCTTAGTGCAGGGTCCGTATGGCTACACCTTC.

This chain uses TRBV29-1 with TRBJ2-7; TRBD1 matches at 9 bases. Germline V gene lookup returns CDR1 SQVTM and CDR2 ANQGSEA. V lost 6 bases to trimming and J lost 4 bases; unmatched junction nucleotides: 7. This CDR3 contains 13 residues. Here the CDR3 reads CSVRKTGGYEQYF. CDR3 bases: TGCAGCGTCCGTAAGACAGGGGGGTACGAGCAGTACTTC.

The gene calls are TRBV27 and TRBJ1-4; D possibly corresponds to TRBD1 (6 bases). CDR3 length: 15 residues. V was trimmed by 3 bases and J by 0 bases, leaving 8 bases between them. Germline V lookup: CDR1 MNHEY, CDR2 SMNVEV (reference sequence). This CDR3 is CASSFAGATNEKLFF. Written as DNA, the CDR3 is TGTGCCAGCAGTTTCGCAGGGGCAACTAATGAAAAACTGTTTTTT.

The rearrangement joins TRBV7-2 to TRBJ2-1; weak D call: TRBD2 (7 bases). Germline loops: CDR1 SGHTA, CDR2 FQGNSA. This CDR3 has 15 amino acids. The V and J ends lost 2 bases and 0 bases respectively, with 8 bases between them. Here the CDR3 reads CASSLRGGSYNEQFF. The CDR3 DNA follows: TGTGCCAGCAGCTTAAGGGGGGGCTCCTACAATGAGCAGTTCTTC.

This clone occurred once. The chain combines TRBV7-3 with TRBJ2-7; D is undetermined. V gave up 0 bases and J gave up 5 bases, with 8 bases separating them. Germline V gene data show CDR1 as SGHTA and CDR2 as FQGTGA. This CDR3 has 13 residues. CDR3 sequence reads: CASSLTVQDEQYF. CDR3 DNA sequence: TGTGCCAGCAGCTTAACGGTGCAGGACGAGCAGTACTTC.

The sample holds one count of this clone. The chain employs TRBV20-1 and TRBJ2-5; 9 bases agree with TRBD2. The CDR3 contains 15 residues. The germline gives CDR1 DFQATT, CDR2 SNEGSKA (reference sequence). After removal of 3 bases from V and 3 bases from J, the junction contained 8 bases not matched to a gene. The CDR3 sequence is CSASPPSGGKETQYF. The CDR3 DNA reads TGCAGTGCTAGTCCCCCCAGCGGGGGGAAAGAGACCCAGTACTTC.

This sequence joins TRBV2 and TRBJ2-4, with 11 bases aligning to TRBD2. Germline values: CDR1 SNHLY, CDR2 FYNNEI. The CDR3 sequence is 19 residues long. V shed 6 bases and J 6 bases; nucleotides not matched to a gene: 19. This CDR3 reads CASSGGTSGSLGGGNIQYF. The CDR3 DNA reads as TGTGCCAGCAGCGGAGGGACTAGCGGTTCCCTCGGGGGTGGAAACATTCAGTACTTC.

The chain recombines TRBV2 with TRBJ2-5, with 13 bases lining up with TRBD2. CDR3 length: 16 amino acids. CDR1 and CDR2 (germline): SNHLY, FYNNEI. With 6 bases clipped from V and 5 bases from J, the junction kept 9 bases outside the gene matches. The CDR3 region has the DNA TGTGCCAGCAGCCCGACTAGCGGGGGGCCCTGGGAGACCCAGTACTTC. Its protein is CASSPTSGGPWETQYF.

The chain uses TRBV12-3 or TRBV12-4 and TRBJ1-5; 7 bases map to TRBD1. With 4 bases clipped from V and 7 bases from J, the junction kept 4 bases outside the gene matches. This CDR3 spans 13 amino acids. The CDR3 DNA reads as TGTGCCAGCAGTTGGGACAGCTGGCAGCCCCAGCATTTT. It codes for CASSWDSWQPQHF.

As DNA, the CDR3 is TGCGCCAGCAGCTTGTCTAGCGGGGGGTACAGCTCCTACAATGAGCAGTTCTTC. Amino acids: CASSLSSGGYSSYNEQFF. The chain employs TRBV5-1 and TRBJ2-1; 11 nucleotides line up with TRBD2. Germline V gene sequence: CDR1 SGHRS, CDR2 YFSETQ. This CDR3 spans 18 amino acids. Trimming took 1 base from V and 0 from J; bases not matched to a gene: 6.

The J gene is TRBJ2-3, the V gene TRBV2, with 10 bases aligning to TRBD2. Germline assignment: CDR1 SNHLY and CDR2 FYNNEI. The CDR3 has 18 residues. The trim removed 0 bases at V and 4 bases at J, leaving 10 bases unmatched. For the CDR3, the DNA is TGTGCCAGCAGTGAAGCCCCTAAACTAGCGGGGTTTTCAGATACGCAGTATTTT. As protein: CASSEAPKLAGFSDTQYF.

The gene calls are TRBV5-6 and TRBJ2-3, with D possibly being TRBD2 (6 bases). V shed 0 bases and J shed 2 bases, with 10 bases lying between them. This CDR3 comprises 15 residues. Germline CDR1 SGHDT, CDR2 YYEEEE. For the CDR3, the DNA is TGTGCCAGCAGCTTGGAGGTAGCGGACACAGATACGCAGTATTTT. Translation gives CASSLEVADTDTQYF.

This chain joins TRBV27 and TRBJ2-1; 8 bases fit TRBD2. Unmatched junction bases numbered 4, after V lost 2 bases and J lost 4 bases. This CDR3 spans 15 amino acids. Germline CDR1 is MNHEY and CDR2 is SMNVEV (reference sequence). The DNA of the CDR3 is TGTGCCAGCAGTTTACGGGGGGGAACTTACAATGAGCAGTTCTTC. The encoded protein is CASSLRGGTYNEQFF.

This CDR3 is CASSPLDEQFF. For the CDR3, the DNA is TGTGCCAGCTCACCACTCGATGAGCAGTTCTTC. The chain uses TRBV18 and TRBJ2-1; no definite D call. Trimming shortened V by 1 base and J by 8 bases, and 3 bases separated the two germline ends. The germline V gene encodes CDR1 KGHSH and CDR2 LQKENI. The CDR3 sequence is 11 residues long.

For the CDR3, the DNA is TGTGCCACCGGGTCGCGGGGATACAATGAGCAGTTCTTC. It encodes CATGSRGYNEQFF. V usage is TRBV3-1 (or the pseudogene TRBV3-2) and J usage is TRBJ2-1; D may be TRBD2 (6 bases). Germline CDR1 LGHDT, CDR2 YNNKEL (reference sequence). CDR3 length: 13 amino acids. Trimming removed 10 bases from V and 4 bases from J, with 14 bases in between.